These 18 T cell receptor beta chains originate from one sample sequenced in a study of blood T cell repertoires in COVID-19. Measured with immunoSEQ multiplex PCR; TCRdb has only the in-frame clones, and not every one. The data hold some 50,000 clones, with 86% observed a single time. The source material was peripheral blood. The source is a woman aged 55 to 70 with acute or convalescent COVID-19.

The CDR3 is CASSLRKGTGDNEQFF. Written as DNA, the CDR3 is TGTGCCAGCAGCTTAAGAAAGGGGACAGGCGACAATGAGCAGTTCTTC. The chain recombines TRBV7-3 with TRBJ2-1, with 8 bases that match TRBD1. J was trimmed by 5 bases and V by 1 base; bases with no gene match: 7. There are 16 residues in the CDR3. Germline values: CDR1 SGHTA, CDR2 FQGTGA.

The V and J genes are TRBV18 and TRBJ2-2; D gene uncertain. Germline V gene data show CDR1 as KGHSH and CDR2 as LQKENI. V dropped 3 bases and J dropped 9 bases, with 11 bases sitting between them. The CDR3 runs 13 residues. CDR3 amino acids: CASSPFVERELFF. DNA of the CDR3: TGTGCCAGCTCACCGTTCGTTGAGCGGGAGCTGTTTTTT.

J is TRBJ2-3 and V is TRBV24-1, with 10 bases that match TRBD2. Germline CDR1 and CDR2: KGHDR and SFDVKD. The CDR3 loop spans 16 amino acids. Trimming cost V 4 bases and J 0 bases; bases outside gene matches: 3. DNA of the CDR3: TGTGCCACCAGTGACCAACTAGCGGGGAGCACAGATACGCAGTATTTT. Protein sequence: CATSDQLAGSTDTQYF.

J is TRBJ1-1 and V is TRBV7-9; unclear D gene. V was cut by 1 base and J by 1 base, with 7 bases left in between. CDR3 length equals 14 residues. CDR1 and CDR2 from the germline V gene are SEHNR and FQNEAQ (reference sequence). CDR3 nucleotide sequence: TGTGCCAGCAGCTTAGAGGCTAGGAACACTGAAGCTTTCTTT. Translating it yields CASSLEARNTEAFF.

The genes are TRBV18 and TRBJ1-1, with 7 bases fitting TRBD1. This CDR3 comprises 14 residues. With 2 bases clipped from V and 7 bases from J, the junction kept 7 bases outside the gene matches. Germline V CDR1 and CDR2: KGHSH, LQKENI. DNA of the CDR3: TGTGCCAGCTCACCAGACAGGGTGGTGAGTGAAGCTTTCTTT. As protein: CASSPDRVVSEAFF. The whole variable domain, remainder taken from reference TRBV18 and TRBJ1-1, is NAGVMQNPRHLVRRRGQEARLRCSPMKGHSHVYWYRQLPEEGLKFMVYLQKENIIDESGMPKERFSAEFPKEGPSILRIQQVVRGDSAAYFCASSPDRVVSEAFFGQGTRLTVV.

The chain joins TRBV28 to TRBJ1-2, with a weak D call TRBD1 (5 bases). Trimming stripped 5 bases from V and 4 bases from J, with 11 bases between. Germline V gene lookup returns CDR1 MDHEN and CDR2 SYDVKM. The CDR3 is 13 amino acids. The CDR3 reads CASSPGTLYGYTF. The CDR3 DNA follows: TGTGCCAGCAGTCCCGGGACTCTCTATGGCTACACCTTC.

This clone was seen just once. The J gene is TRBJ1-5, the V gene TRBV27; D uncertain. The CDR3 has 14 amino acids. In germline, CDR1 is MNHEY, CDR2 SMNVEV (reference sequence). The germline V and J ends were trimmed by 6 bases and 1 base, with 10 bases remaining between them. This CDR3 is CASRSAGSNQPQHF. The CDR3 nucleotides are TGTGCCAGCAGATCTGCCGGGAGCAATCAGCCCCAGCATTTT.

The V and J genes are TRBV28 and TRBJ1-6, with D hard to call. CDR3 size: 16 residues. V lost 6 bases to trimming and J lost 0 bases, with 12 bases between them. Per germline, CDR1 MDHEN and CDR2 SYDVKM. CDR3 bases: TGTGCCAGCAGCCCGCGTTCGAGCTCCTATAATTCACCCCTCCACTTT. Encoded protein: CASSPRSSSYNSPLHF. The complete variable domain, with remaining parts taken from reference TRBV28 and TRBJ1-6, reads DVKVTQSSRYLVKRTGEKVFLECVQDMDHENMFWYRQDPGLGLRLIYFSYDVKMKEKGDIPEGYSVSREKKERFSLILESASTNQTSMYLCASSPRSSSYNSPLHFGNGTRLTVT.

V is TRBV7-8 and J is TRBJ2-1, with TRBD2 identical over 15 bases. The CDR3 runs 19 residues. Trimming cost V 5 bases and J 3 bases; bases outside gene matches: 11. Germline lookup yields CDR1 SGHVS and CDR2 FQNEAQ. Written as DNA, the CDR3 is TGTGCCAGCAGCATAGTGGGACTAGCGGGGGGCACCAACTACAATGAGCAGTTCTTC. This translates into CASSIVGLAGGTNYNEQFF.

The sample holds one count of this clone. The chain carries TRBV10-3 and TRBJ2-7, with no clear D. There are 11 residues in the CDR3. The V end was cut by 3 bases, the J end by 5 bases, with 5 bases between. Germline V lookup: CDR1 ENHRY, CDR2 SYGVKD. CDR3 region: CAISDRDEQYF. The CDR3 coding sequence is TGTGCCATCAGTGACCGGGACGAGCAGTACTTC.

A few counts support this clone. The chain joins TRBV30 to TRBJ2-7; D gene ambiguous. CDR3 length: 14 residues. V was cut by 3 bases and J by 5 bases, with 17 bases left in between. CDR1 is GTSNPN and CDR2 is SVGIG in the germline V gene (reference sequence). CDR3 in DNA: TGTGCCTGGAGCGCTAACTATCTCTACAACGAGCAGTACTTC. Residues: CAWSANYLYNEQYF.

The chain carries TRBV30 and TRBJ1-2; perhaps TRBD1 as D (6 bases). The germline V gene encodes CDR1 GTSNPN and CDR2 SVGIG (reference sequence). The CDR3 runs 14 residues. V lost 4 bases, J lost 4 bases, and 16 bases lay in between. The CDR3 loop is CAWIGQSVIYGYTF. The CDR3 DNA reads TGTGCCTGGATAGGACAGTCTGTAATCTATGGCTACACCTTC. The full variable domain, completed using reference TRBV30 and TRBJ1-2, is SQTIHQWPATLVQPVGSPLSLECTVEGTSNPNLYWYRQAAGRGLQLLFYSVGIGQISSEVPQNLSASRPQDRQFILSSKKLLLSDSGFYLCAWIGQSVIYGYTFGSGTRLTVV.

This clone came up once. V gene TRBV11-2 combines with J gene TRBJ1-5; maybe TRBD1 (5 bases). This CDR3 contains 15 residues. V was pared by 0 bases and J by 4 bases, with 10 bases between. CDR1 and CDR2 from the germline V gene are SGHAT and FQNNGV. CDR3 DNA: TGTGCCAGCAGCTTAGATACGGGGGGGAATCAGCCCCAGCATTTT. Encoded protein: CASSLDTGGNQPQHF. The whole variable domain, filled in from reference TRBV11-2 and TRBJ1-5, reads EAGVAQSPRYKIIEKRQSVAFWCNPISGHATLYWYQQILGQGPKLLIQFQNNGVVDDSQLPKDRFSAERLKGVDSTLKIQPAKLEDSAVYLCASSLDTGGNQPQHFGDGTRLSIL.

V gene TRBV30 combines with J gene TRBJ1-1; 9 bases are a match to TRBD1. The germline gives CDR1 GTSNPN, CDR2 SVGIG (reference sequence). J lost 6 bases, V lost 5 bases, and 13 bases had no gene match. The CDR3 totals 15 residues. CDR3 coding DNA: TGTGCCTGGTACAGGGGGCGCGTTACTAGGGCTGAAGCTTTCTTT. It codes for CAWYRGRVTRAEAFF.

The DNA of the CDR3 is TGTGCCAGCAGCGCGGGCTACGTTGGTTATGGAAACACCATATATTTT. Translation gives CASSAGYVGYGNTIYF. The chain joins TRBV27 to TRBJ1-3, with no clear D. Germline CDR1 reads MNHEY; CDR2 reads SMNVEV (reference sequence). The ends were cut back, 6 bases at V and 3 bases at J, with 18 bases in the middle. This CDR3 has 16 amino acids.

Note on this clone: Other DNA sequences in this specimen translate into the identical CDR3. The J gene is TRBJ2-7, the V gene TRBV16; TRBD2 might be the D (6 bases). V was shortened by 2 bases and J by 5 bases, with 13 bases between the two germline ends. This CDR3 has 14 amino acids. Germline V gene sequence: CDR1 KGHSY, CDR2 FQNENV. CDR3 sequence: CASSQTLGRHEQYF. The CDR3 DNA sequence: TGTGCCAGCAGCCAAACGCTGGGGAGGCACGAGCAGTACTTC. Full variable domain (outside the CDR3, taken from reference TRBV16 and TRBJ2-7): GEEVAQTPKHLVRGEGQKAKLYCAPIKGHSYVFWYQQVLKNEFKFLISFQNENVFDETGMPKERFSAKCLPNSPCSLEIQATKLEDSAVYFCASSQTLGRHEQYFGPGTRLTVT.

This chain joins TRBV12-3 or TRBV12-4 and TRBJ1-5; the D gene is possibly TRBD1 (5 bases). The CDR3 sequence is 13 residues long. Trimming removed 8 bases at V and 5 bases at J, with 13 bases between. The CDR3 DNA reads as TGTGCCAGCGGGGCACAGGTCCATCAGCCCCAGCATTTT. Its protein product is CASGAQVHQPQHF.

The CDR3 DNA is TGCGCCAGCAGCTTGGAGCCAACAGCGGTCGCTGGAAACACCATATATTTT. As protein: CASSLEPTAVAGNTIYF. This chain joins TRBV5-1 and TRBJ1-3; D gene uncertain. The CDR3 sequence is 17 residues long. Germline lookup yields CDR1 SGHRS and CDR2 YFSETQ. V was pared by 0 bases and J by 2 bases, with 15 bases between.